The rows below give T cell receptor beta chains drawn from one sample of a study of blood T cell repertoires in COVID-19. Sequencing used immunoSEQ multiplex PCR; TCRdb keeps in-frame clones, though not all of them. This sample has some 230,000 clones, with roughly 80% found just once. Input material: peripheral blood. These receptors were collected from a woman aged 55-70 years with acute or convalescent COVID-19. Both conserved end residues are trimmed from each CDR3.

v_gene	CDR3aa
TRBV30	AWRSPKGQGGEKLF
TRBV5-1	ASSSSGTRSRFNTGELF
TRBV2	ASSEMGRGGNQPQH
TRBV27	ASRTGGIGYT
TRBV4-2	ASSHVAGGPRENEQF
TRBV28	ASSLLGGNDYEQY
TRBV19	ASSIGGTGRTEAF
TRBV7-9	ASSLRENTDTQY
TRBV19	ASSTLTGHNEQF
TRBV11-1	ASSPQERGANEQF
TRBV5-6	ASSAAAGGGTEAF
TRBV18	ASSPGQGKGGSYT
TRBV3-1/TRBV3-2	ASSRGRVNTEAF
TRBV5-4	ASRQTGPMNTEAF
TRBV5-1	ASKQGALNEKLF
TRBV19	ASAQISNQPQH
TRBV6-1	ASSEVKTSGGSDTQY
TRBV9	ASSVSVQTNYGYT
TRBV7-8	ASSCGGYGGNEKLF
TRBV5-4	ASSFKSTDTQY
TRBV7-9	ASSLGTDYGYT
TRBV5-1	ASSLGEQVNTGELF
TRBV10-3	AIREGGRTEAF
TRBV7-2	ASSRPGGEQF
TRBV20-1	SASSVPPNEQF
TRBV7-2	ASSEPGYNEQF
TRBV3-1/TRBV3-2	ASSQALSGQTPYEQY
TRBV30	AWSVRRDRGGEQY
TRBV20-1	SASGLNQETQY
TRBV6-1	ASSERVSRQAVSPLH
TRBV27	ASSTGGPGREAF